This T cell receptor (beta chain) is from a study of shared clonotypes between healthy human individuals. Study-wide context: CD4 naive cells filled three plates per donor, CD4 memory three, CD8 naive two and CD8 memory one.

Several immunoSEQ plates held equal portions of the genomic DNA taken from each subset. Per the original methods: With immunoSEQ giving junction-only sequences and no quality scores, filtering differed. Profiling relied on immunoSEQ multiplex PCR, and the TCRdb table lists in-frame clones only, not all of them. V and J calls and clone size come straight from that table; D and trimming were deduced from the DNA. The data show over 950,000 clones, 60% to 80% seen once. This TCR was recovered from a man in his late teens or twenties in good health. Some clones in this sample may be carry-over from other donors' samples. Sequencing input: memory CD4+ T cells from PBMCs. Regarding subset: CD45RA-negative fraction.

As DNA, the CDR3 is TGCGCCAGCAGTACCAGACAGAGGACAGATACGCAGTATTTT. This gives the protein CASSTRQRTDTQYF. The chain has TRBV10-2 and TRBJ2-3; possible D gene TRBD1, 5 bases. The V and J ends lost 5 bases and 3 bases respectively, with 12 bases between them. The CDR3 has 14 amino acids. The germline gives CDR1 WSHSY, CDR2 SAAADI.